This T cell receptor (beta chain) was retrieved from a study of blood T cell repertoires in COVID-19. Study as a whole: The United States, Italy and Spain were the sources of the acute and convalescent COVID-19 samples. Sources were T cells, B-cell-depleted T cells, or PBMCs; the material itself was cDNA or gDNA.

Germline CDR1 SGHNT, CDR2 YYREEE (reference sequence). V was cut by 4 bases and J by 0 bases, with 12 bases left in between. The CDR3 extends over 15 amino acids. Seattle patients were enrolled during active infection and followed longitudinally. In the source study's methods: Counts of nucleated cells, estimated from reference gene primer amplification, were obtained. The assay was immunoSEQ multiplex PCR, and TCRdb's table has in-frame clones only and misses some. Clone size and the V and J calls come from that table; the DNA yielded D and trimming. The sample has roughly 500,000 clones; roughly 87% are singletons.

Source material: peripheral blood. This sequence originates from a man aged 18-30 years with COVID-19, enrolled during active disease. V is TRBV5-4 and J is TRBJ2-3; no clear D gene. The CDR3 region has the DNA TGTGCCAGCAGCCAAAAAAAACAGAGCACAGATACGCAGTATTTT. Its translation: CASSQKKQSTDTQYF.